Presented here are 32 T cell receptor beta chains from one specimen sequenced in a study of shared clonotypes between healthy human individuals. Only in-frame clones appear in the TCRdb table, and some are missing; sequencing was by immunoSEQ multiplex PCR. The sample lists about 2 million clones, roughly 95% occurring once. CD8 cells regarded as naive lacked CD45RO, were positively chosen for CCR7, and omitted terminally differentiated effector memory CD45RA+ cells. Input material: naive CD8+ T cells sorted from blood. The receptors come from a man between 18 and 29 years old in good health.

A note on this clone: One junction end does not reproduce the germline sequence, and a read error may be involved. The chain links TRBV7-7 to TRBJ2-7, with D uncertain. CDR1 and CDR2 from the germline V gene are SSHAT and FNYEAQ (reference sequence). The CDR3 sequence is 13 residues long. The CDR3 bases are TGTGCTAGCAGCTTAGAAGTTGGAAGGGAGCAGTACTTC. Amino acids: CASSLEVGREQYF.

This clone was detected only once. V is TRBV15 and J is TRBJ1-5, with unresolved D. Trimming left V 5 bases short and J 4 bases short, with 9 bases between. There are 13 residues in the CDR3. Germline lookup yields CDR1 LNHNV and CDR2 YYDKDF (reference sequence). The DNA of the CDR3 is TGTGCCACCAGCCCCCAAGGGAATCAGCCCCAGCATTTT. Translated: CATSPQGNQPQHF.

This rearrangement joins TRBV5-6 to TRBJ2-4; no definite D call. V gave up 0 bases and J gave up 7 bases, with 5 bases separating them. In germline, CDR1 is SGHDT, CDR2 YYEEEE. CDR3 size: 12 residues. The CDR3, as DNA: TGTGCCAGCAGCTTGGAGGCGAACATTCAGTACTTC. It yields the protein CASSLEANIQYF.

This chain joins TRBV15 and TRBJ2-5; 7 bases match TRBD1. Losses at the gene ends were 5 bases for V and 7 bases for J; bases not matched to a gene: 7. CDR1 LNHNV and CDR2 YYDKDF come from the germline V gene (reference sequence). The CDR3 totals 13 residues. CDR3 nucleotides: TGTGCCACCAGCGTTACCTCAGGGGGGACCCAGTACTTC. Its translation is CATSVTSGGTQYF.

The chain has TRBV27 and TRBJ1-4; D uncertain. The germline V gene encodes CDR1 MNHEY and CDR2 SMNVEV (reference sequence). V dropped 3 bases and J dropped 4 bases, with 9 bases sitting between them. The CDR3 totals 14 residues. DNA of the CDR3: TGTGCCAGCAGTTTCATGCCGGGTAATGAAAAACTGTTTTTT. Protein product: CASSFMPGNEKLFF.

The gene calls are TRBV28 and TRBJ1-1, with D tentatively TRBD1 (5 bases). This CDR3 is 16 amino acids long. Looked up from germline, CDR1 is MDHEN and CDR2 is SYDVKM. The germline V and J ends were trimmed by 3 bases and 5 bases, with 19 bases remaining between them. The DNA for the CDR3 is TGTGCCAGCAGTTTCATAGGAGAGGGGACGCGAACTGAAGCTTTCTTT. Protein: CASSFIGEGTRTEAFF.

With respect to this clone: Other nucleotide sequences in the sample specify the same CDR3. The rearrangement joins TRBV6-1 to TRBJ2-7; 10 nucleotides align to TRBD1. V shed 1 base, J shed 2 bases, and the junction held 2 bases outside the gene matches. The CDR3 sequence is 15 residues long. Germline V gene lookup returns CDR1 MNHNS and CDR2 SASEGT. CDR3 region: CASSEGTGGPYEQYF. The CDR3 coding sequence is TGTGCCAGCAGTGAAGGGACAGGGGGACCCTACGAGCAGTACTTC.

The chain uses TRBV14 and TRBJ2-2; 15 bases are a match to TRBD2. V lost 5 bases and J lost 1; bases outside the gene matches: 5. The CDR3 loop spans 18 amino acids. Germline V gene data show CDR1 as SGHDN and CDR2 as FVKESK. The CDR3 spells CASSWTSGRVLNTGELFF. Here the CDR3 DNA reads TGTGCCAGCAGCTGGACTAGCGGGAGGGTACTGAACACCGGGGAGCTGTTTTTT.

This clone was detected only once. This chain connects TRBV6-1 to TRBJ2-3, with D perhaps given as TRBD1 or TRBD2 (5 bases each). V was shortened by 3 bases and J by 0 bases, with 25 bases between the two germline ends. Germline-derived CDR1 and CDR2 are MNHNS and SASEGT. The CDR3 is made up of 20 amino acids. The CDR3 nucleotides are TGTGCCAGCAGTGATCTAAGGGGCGGGCGAGCACAATCTAGCACAGATACGCAGTATTTT. Amino acids: CASSDLRGGRAQSSTDTQYF.

The chain is built from TRBV9 and TRBJ1-5, with TRBD1 as a possible D gene (5 bases). Germline loops: CDR1 SGDLS, CDR2 YYNGEE. The length of the CDR3 is 15 residues. The germline V and J ends were trimmed by 4 bases and 0 bases, with 11 bases remaining between them. CDR3 loop: CASSLGGVSNQPQHF. CDR3 in DNA: TGTGCCAGCAGCCTGGGGGGGGTTAGCAATCAGCCCCAGCATTTT. Combining the CDR3 with reference TRBV9 and TRBJ1-5 gives the whole variable domain DSGVTQTPKHLITATGQRVTLRCSPRSGDLSVYWYQQSLDQGLQFLIQYYNGEERAKGNILERFSAQQFPDLHSELNLSSLELGDSALYFCASSLGGVSNQPQHFGDGTRLSIL.

V gene TRBV6-5 combines with J gene TRBJ1-1, with D perhaps matching TRBD1 (6 bases). The germline V gene has CDR1 MNHEY and CDR2 SVGAGI. The CDR3 extends over 14 amino acids. Trimming took 6 bases from V and 4 from J, leaving 15 bases between them. The CDR3, as DNA: TGTGCCAGCAGGCCCCGCGGGGGCCTCACTGAAGCTTTCTTT. Translated, it gives CASRPRGGLTEAFF.

V gene TRBV9 combines with J gene TRBJ2-5; 7 nucleotides line up with TRBD1. The germline V gene has CDR1 SGDLS and CDR2 YYNGEE. V was clipped by 0 bases and J by 4 bases; unmatched bases: 18. This CDR3 is built from 19 residues. CDR3 protein: CASSVGTSTGVYGGETQYF. The CDR3 bases are TGTGCCAGCAGCGTAGGTACAAGTACAGGGGTCTATGGTGGAGAGACCCAGTACTTC.

The chain carries TRBV27 and TRBJ1-4, with TRBD1 as a possible D gene (5 bases). Germline CDR1 reads MNHEY; CDR2 reads SMNVEV (reference sequence). The V end lost 6 bases, the J end lost 4 bases, and 12 bases lay between the germline ends. The CDR3 totals 14 residues. The CDR3 DNA is TGTGCCAGCAGGGGGTGGGGGAATAATGAAAAACTGTTTTTT. It encodes CASRGWGNNEKLFF.

Worth noting for this clone: In the same sample, other DNA sequences code for this CDR3. The rearrangement uses TRBV5-1 and TRBJ2-7; D is perhaps TRBD1 (6 bases). Trimming stripped 5 bases from V and 3 bases from J, with 9 bases between. Looked up from germline, CDR1 is SGHRS and CDR2 is YFSETQ. The CDR3 spans 12 residues. CDR3 sequence reads: CASSSQGYEQYF. In DNA, the CDR3 is TGCGCCAGCAGTTCACAGGGCTACGAGCAGTACTTC. Full variable domain (remainder filled in from reference TRBV5-1 and TRBJ2-7): KAGVTQTPRYLIKTRGQQVTLSCSPISGHRSVSWYQQTPGQGLQFLFEYFSETQRNKGNFPGRFSGRQFSNSRSEMNVSTLELGDSALYLCASSSQGYEQYFGPGTRLTVT.

This clone appeared once. The chain combines TRBV5-4 with TRBJ1-1, with a possible D match to TRBD1 (5 bases). Germline CDR1 SGHNT, CDR2 YYREEE (reference sequence). The CDR3 is made up of 15 amino acids. V was pared by 3 bases and J by 2 bases, with 14 bases between. The CDR3 nucleotides are TGTGCCAGCAGCTGGGACCTTGACAGCAACACTGAAGCTTTCTTT. It codes for CASSWDLDSNTEAFF.

The V gene is TRBV5-4, the J gene TRBJ2-3; D possibly corresponds to TRBD2 (6 bases). Germline V gives CDR1 SGHNT, CDR2 YYREEE (reference sequence). V was cut by 2 bases and J by 3 bases, with 16 bases left in between. The length of the CDR3 is 16 residues. CDR3 residues: CASSLISGGSTDTQYF. The CDR3 DNA follows: TGTGCCAGCAGCTTAATTAGTGGGGGGTCTACAGATACGCAGTATTTT.

This sequence joins TRBV13 and TRBJ2-3; TRBD2 aligns across 15 bases. Germline assignment: CDR1 PRHDT and CDR2 FYEKMQ (reference sequence). CDR3 length: 17 residues. With V trimmed by 3 bases and J by 3 bases, 4 bases remained unmatched. This chain's CDR3 is CASSFSGLAGGTDTQYF. The CDR3 DNA is TGTGCCAGCAGCTTTTCGGGACTAGCGGGAGGAACAGATACGCAGTATTTT.

The CDR3 sequence: CARPTDQETQYF. CDR3 nucleotides: TGTGCCAGACCTACCGATCAAGAGACCCAGTACTTC. This chain uses TRBV10-3 with TRBJ2-5; D is ambiguous. The CDR3 totals 12 residues. Trimming shortened V by 10 bases and J by 2 bases, and 11 bases separated the two germline ends. Germline assignment: CDR1 ENHRY and CDR2 SYGVKD.

The gene calls are TRBV5-1 and TRBJ1-1, with D unclear. Germline V gene sequence: CDR1 SGHRS, CDR2 YFSETQ. Trimming removed 4 bases from V and 0 bases from J, with 19 bases in between. The CDR3 consists of 17 residues. The CDR3 nucleotides read TGCGCCAGCAGCCGTGACCGAGGCTGGGAAATGAACACTGAAGCTTTCTTT. Amino acid sequence: CASSRDRGWEMNTEAFF.

The rearrangement uses TRBV18 and TRBJ2-1; D not certain. CDR3 length: 11 residues. The V and J ends lost 5 bases and 5 bases respectively, with 4 bases between them. Germline CDR1 KGHSH, CDR2 LQKENI. The CDR3 region has the DNA TGTGCCAGCTCAACGGACAATGAGCAGTTCTTC. This codes for CASSTDNEQFF. The full variable domain, rest sourced from reference TRBV18 and TRBJ2-1, is NAGVMQNPRHLVRRRGQEARLRCSPMKGHSHVYWYRQLPEEGLKFMVYLQKENIIDESGMPKERFSAEFPKEGPSILRIQQVVRGDSAAYFCASSTDNEQFFGPGTRLTVL.

The chain has TRBV2 and TRBJ2-3; D is perhaps TRBD1 (6 bases). Trimming shortened V by 7 bases and J by 2 bases, and 22 bases separated the two germline ends. The CDR3 is made up of 17 amino acids. CDR1 and CDR2 (germline): SNHLY, FYNNEI. The CDR3 nucleotides are TGTGCCAGCATTCTCCCGATCAGGGGTGGAGACACAGATACGCAGTATTTT. Its translation: CASILPIRGGDTDTQYF.

The chain recombines TRBV15 with TRBJ1-2; D uncertain. Between the trimmed V and J ends, which lost 0 bases and 8 bases, there was a span of 22 bases. Germline CDR1 and CDR2: LNHNV and YYDKDF (reference sequence). This CDR3 is built from 17 residues. CDR3 DNA sequence: TGTGCCACCAGCAGAGATTTTTTTTCCGGGGTTGAGGAAGGCTACACCTTC. Its protein product is CATSRDFFSGVEEGYTF.

The rearrangement uses TRBV13 and TRBJ2-6, with D uncertain. The CDR3 sequence is 13 residues long. With 7 bases removed from V and 0 bases from J, the gap between germline ends came to 4 bases. Per the germline V gene, CDR1 is PRHDT and CDR2 is FYEKMQ (reference sequence). Here the CDR3 reads CASNPSGANVLTF. DNA of the CDR3: TGTGCCAGCAACCCCTCTGGGGCCAACGTCCTGACTTTC.

The chain is built from TRBV9 and TRBJ2-7; D remains unclear. The CDR3 sequence is 13 residues long. The V gene lost 3 bases and the J gene lost 2 bases, with 9 bases spanning the gap. The germline V gene has CDR1 SGDLS and CDR2 YYNGEE. CDR3 loop: CASSDHKAYEQYF. The CDR3 nucleotides are TGTGCCAGCAGCGACCACAAGGCCTACGAGCAGTACTTC. Supplemented by reference TRBV9 and TRBJ2-7, the full variable domain reads DSGVTQTPKHLITATGQRVTLRCSPRSGDLSVYWYQQSLDQGLQFLIQYYNGEERAKGNILERFSAQQFPDLHSELNLSSLELGDSALYFCASSDHKAYEQYFGPGTRLTVT.

This rearrangement joins TRBV4-1 to TRBJ2-5, with a weak D call TRBD2 (5 bases). Germline assignment: CDR1 MGHRA and CDR2 YSYEKL. V lost 0 bases, J lost 5 bases, and 10 bases lay in between. The CDR3 extends over 14 amino acids. The CDR3 sequence is CASSQDPGMETQYF. The CDR3 DNA is TGCGCCAGCAGCCAAGATCCCGGGATGGAGACCCAGTACTTC.

This chain joins TRBV11-2 and TRBJ2-5, with TRBD1 as a possible D gene (5 bases). Germline V gives CDR1 SGHAT, CDR2 FQNNGV. Deletions cut 5 bases from V and 5 bases from J, with 9 bases between. The CDR3 contains 12 residues. The CDR3 bases are TGTGCCAGCAGCAGGGGCATTGAGACCCAGTACTTC. Its protein product is CASSRGIETQYF.

The chain carries TRBV11-2 and TRBJ2-1; no firm D call. CDR1 is SGHAT, CDR2 FQNNGV, per germline. This CDR3 is built from 16 residues. V dropped 3 bases and J dropped 1 base, with 13 bases sitting between them. Here the CDR3 DNA reads TGTGCCAGCAGCTTTCTTGGTGGGCCATCCTACAATGAGCAGTTCTTC. It yields the protein CASSFLGGPSYNEQFF.

This chain links TRBV5-4 with TRBJ1-4; 8 bases agree with TRBD1. Germline loops: CDR1 SGHNT, CDR2 YYREEE (reference sequence). The trim removed 4 bases at V and 9 bases at J, leaving 11 bases unmatched. The CDR3 extends over 15 amino acids. CDR3 residues: CASSLGRTGSQKLFF. CDR3 coding DNA: TGTGCCAGCAGCCTGGGCCGGACAGGGAGTCAAAAACTGTTTTTT.

The chain is built from TRBV7-6 and TRBJ2-1; D is unclear. The germline V gene encodes CDR1 SGHVS and CDR2 FNYEAQ. CDR3 length equals 14 residues. The V end lost 1 base, the J end lost 6 bases, and 10 bases lay between the germline ends. The CDR3 bases are TGTGCCAGCAGCTTAGATCTAGAGCCCAATGAGCAGTTCTTC. Amino acid sequence: CASSLDLEPNEQFF.

The chain is built from TRBV7-6 and TRBJ2-3; D is uncertain. Germline V gene sequence: CDR1 SGHVS, CDR2 FNYEAQ. Deletions cut 4 bases from V and 5 bases from J, with 10 bases between. The length of the CDR3 is 13 residues. The DNA of the CDR3 is TGTGCCAGCAGCTCCCTACATGGAGATACGCAGTATTTT. As protein: CASSSLHGDTQYF.

The CDR3 region has the DNA TGTGCCAGCAGCTTTGAGGGTTTTCGGGGGAATTCACCCCTCCACTTT. As protein: CASSFEGFRGNSPLHF. This chain connects TRBV7-9 to TRBJ1-6; a weak D match, TRBD1 (5 bases). The length of the CDR3 is 16 residues. The germline gives CDR1 SEHNR, CDR2 FQNEAQ (reference sequence). The V end was cut by 3 bases, the J end by 7 bases, with 16 bases between.

As concerns this clone: Other DNA sequences of this sample code for an identical CDR3. The chain employs TRBV6-5 and TRBJ2-3; no reliable D call. Trimming stripped 0 bases from V and 6 bases from J, with 7 bases between. CDR1 MNHEY and CDR2 SVGAGI come from the germline V gene. The CDR3 totals 13 residues. The CDR3 region is CASSYSSLDTQYF. CDR3 coding DNA: TGTGCCAGCAGTTACTCAAGTCTGGATACGCAGTATTTT.